Listed below are T cell receptor beta chains from one sample, sequenced in a study of T-cell memory formation after mild COVID-19. TCRdb used MiXCR to reprocess the 5' RACE reads, holding one entry per CDR3 protein. The sample yields some 350,000 distinct CDR3 sequences, 10% to 15% seen once. Input material: PBMCs or a T cell subset sorted from them (not recorded which). The receptors originated from a man between 18 and 35 years old who had mild COVID-19 (a few samples of this study predate the infection). Cell type and time point are not known. Both conserved end residues are part of each CDR3. D genes are given only for firm matches. Where a row states a size, it is once, few, many or the class of an expanded clone; other rows omit it.

NA	NA	TRBJ2-2	TRBV4-3	TGCGCCAGCAGCCAAGAGGCCCGTACCGGGGAGCTGTTTTTT	CASSQEARTGELFF
few	TRBD2	TRBJ2-3	TRBV6-5	TGTGCCAGCACCTCCCCAAGGGGTAGCGGGGGGGCGAGGGATACGCAGTATTTT	CASTSPRGSGGARDTQYF
few	NA	TRBJ2-7	TRBV9	TGTGCCAGCAGCGTAGGGGGCCAGTCCTACGAGCAGTACTTC	CASSVGGQSYEQYF
few	NA	TRBJ2-7	TRBV5-1	TGCGCCAGCAGCTACCTCCCAGTGGAAGGTAACGAGCAGTACTTC	CASSYLPVEGNEQYF
few	NA	TRBJ1-5	TRBV7-8	TGTGCCAGCAGCTTAGCGCGAGGAGGGGAGGGCAATCAGCCCCAGCATTTT	CASSLARGGEGNQPQHF
NA	NA	TRBJ2-1	TRBV7-2	TGTGCCAGCAGTGGGGATAGTGGTGAGCAGTTCTTC	CASSGDSGEQFF
many	NA	TRBJ2-5	TRBV12-3/TRBV12-4	TGTGCCAGCAGCCCCCCGGGCCTCGAAGAGACCCAGTACTTC	CASSPPGLEETQYF
NA	NA	TRBJ2-6	TRBV4-3	TGCGCCAGCAGCCAAGAATACGCATCTGGGGCCAACGTCCTGACTTTC	CASSQEYASGANVLTF
few	NA	TRBJ1-5	TRBV7-2	TGTGCCAGCAGCCGATGGCCAGTGGATAGCAATCAGCCCCAGCATTTT	CASSRWPVDSNQPQHF
NA	NA	TRBJ2-2	TRBV6-2/TRBV6-3	TGTGCCAGCAGTTACTCGAGGTCGACCGGGGAGCTGTTTTTT	CASSYSRSTGELFF
few	TRBD1	TRBJ2-7	TRBV6-2/TRBV6-3	TGTGCCAGCAGTCTCCGGGACAGGGGGCGCTTATCCGCCTACGAGCAGTACTTC	CASSLRDRGRLSAYEQYF
few	TRBD1	TRBJ2-5	TRBV7-6	TGTGCCAGCAGCCCTCGACAGGGGCCCCGGGAGACCCAGTACTTC	CASSPRQGPRETQYF
few	TRBD1	TRBJ1-2	TRBV24-1	TGTGCCACCAGTGACAAGAAGACAGGGTTTGGCTACACCTTC	CATSDKKTGFGYTF
NA	TRBD2	TRBJ2-3	TRBV4-2	TGTGCCAGCAGCCAGGGGACTAGCGGACTTGGTACGCAGTATTTT	CASSQGTSGLGTQYF
few	TRBD2	TRBJ2-1	TRBV7-8	TGTGCCAGCAGCTTCGGGGTTAGGGGACTACAGCAGTTCTTC	CASSFGVRGLQQFF
NA	NA	TRBJ1-1	TRBV27	TGTGCCAGCACACCACCGGTCCTTGAAGCTTTCTTT	CASTPPVLEAFF
few	NA	TRBJ2-1	TRBV7-2	TGTGCCAGCAGTCCCTCAGAAAACCCCCTCTACAATGAGCAGTTCTTC	CASSPSENPLYNEQFF
NA	NA	TRBJ1-1	TRBV7-9	TGTGCCAGCAGCCCTGGGCAGACTTTGAACACTGAAGCTTTCTTT	CASSPGQTLNTEAFF
few	TRBD1	TRBJ2-1	TRBV6-2/TRBV6-3	TGTGCCAGCAGTTATGGACAGGGATTCAACAATGAGCAGTTCTTC	CASSYGQGFNNEQFF
NA	NA	TRBJ2-7	TRBV21-1	TGTGCCAGCAGCGAATTTGGACGGGGGGTCTACGAGCAGTACTTC	CASSEFGRGVYEQYF
few	NA	TRBJ2-1	TRBV6-2/TRBV6-3	TGTGCCAGCAGTTATGAGGCGATCCAGTTCTTC	CASSYEAIQFF
few	NA	TRBJ2-7	TRBV20-1	TGCAGTGCTAACCCCCATAGATACGAGCAGTACTTC	CSANPHRYEQYF
few	TRBD2	TRBJ2-1	TRBV12-3/TRBV12-4	TGTGCCAGCAGTTTTAGCGGGGGGGGCAATGAGCAGTTCTTC	CASSFSGGGNEQFF
NA	TRBD2	TRBJ2-5	TRBV4-2	TGTGCCAGCAGCCAAGCCTCGACTAGCGGCCAAGAGACCCAGTACTTC	CASSQASTSGQETQYF
NA	NA	TRBJ2-3	TRBV6-4	TGTGCCAGCGCGACAGGATTTAGCACAGATACGCAGTATTTT	CASATGFSTDTQYF
few	NA	TRBJ1-1	TRBV12-3/TRBV12-4	TGTGCCAGCAGCAATAATGGACAGCTGAACACTGAAGCTTTCTTT	CASSNNGQLNTEAFF
few	TRBD2	TRBJ2-1	TRBV7-3	TGTGCCAGCAGCTTACTACTAGCGGGGCACAATGAGCAGTTCTTC	CASSLLLAGHNEQFF
few	TRBD2	TRBJ2-5	TRBV20-1	TGCAGTGCTAGAGGACTAGCGGGGGGCTACGACCAAGAGACCCAGTACTTC	CSARGLAGGYDQETQYF
few	NA	TRBJ2-1	TRBV6-2/TRBV6-3	TGTGCCCTCGGAGCCCCTCTCAATGAGCAGTTCTTC	CALGAPLNEQFF
few	TRBD1	TRBJ1-4	TRBV6-5	TGTGCCAGCAGTTACTCCGCCCCGGGACAGCTTAATGAAAAACTGTTTTTT	CASSYSAPGQLNEKLFF
NA	TRBD2	TRBJ2-5	TRBV20-1	TGCAGTGCTAGCCATCTTAGCGGGGGAGAGACCCAGTACTTC	CSASHLSGGETQYF
few	NA	TRBJ1-4	TRBV12-3/TRBV12-4	TGTGCCAGCAGTTTCGGATTTAATGAAAAACTGTTTTTT	CASSFGFNEKLFF
many	TRBD1	TRBJ2-3	TRBV5-1	TGCGCCAGCAGCTTGGCAACAGGGGGCTTAGACGCAGATACGCAGTATTTT	CASSLATGGLDADTQYF
few	NA	TRBJ1-3	TRBV11-2	TGTGCCAGCAGCCCGGGGGCTTACTCTGGAAACACCATATATTTT	CASSPGAYSGNTIYF
NA	NA	TRBJ2-7	TRBV18	TGTGCCAGCTCACCGCCAACCTACGAGCAGTACTTC	CASSPPTYEQYF
NA	NA	TRBJ2-2	TRBV7-2	TGTGCCAGCAGTCCTGGTGGTGGGGGAAACACCGGGGAGCTGTTTTTT	CASSPGGGGNTGELFF
few	TRBD1	TRBJ2-2	TRBV5-1	TGCGCCAGCAGCCCGACCGGACAGGGGGAAGGCGGGGAGCTGTTTTTT	CASSPTGQGEGGELFF
few	NA	TRBJ1-1	TRBV3-1	TGTGCCAGCAGCCAACGACAGGCGAACACTGAAGCTTTCTTT	CASSQRQANTEAFF
few	TRBD1	TRBJ2-7	TRBV7-9	TGTGCCAGCAGCCAGATGGACAGGGACCCTTACGAGCAGTACTTC	CASSQMDRDPYEQYF
many	TRBD1	TRBJ2-5	TRBV20-1	TGCAGTGCTACGGGACAGGGGTGGCAAGAGACCCAGTACTTC	CSATGQGWQETQYF
many	NA	TRBJ1-6	TRBV5-1	TGCGCCAGCCGAACAGGGTCGAATTCACCCCTCCACTTT	CASRTGSNSPLHF
many	NA	TRBJ1-5	TRBV12-3/TRBV12-4	TGTGCCAGCAGTACAGGAATTAGCAATCAGCCCCAGCATTTT	CASSTGISNQPQHF
NA	NA	TRBJ2-2	TRBV6-6	TGTGCCCAGGGCAGGGAAACCGGGGAGCTGTTTTTT	CAQGRETGELFF
NA	NA	TRBJ1-2	TRBV4-3	TGCGCCAGCAGCCCACCGGGACTCCAAGGGGGCTATGGCTACACCTTC	CASSPPGLQGGYGYTF